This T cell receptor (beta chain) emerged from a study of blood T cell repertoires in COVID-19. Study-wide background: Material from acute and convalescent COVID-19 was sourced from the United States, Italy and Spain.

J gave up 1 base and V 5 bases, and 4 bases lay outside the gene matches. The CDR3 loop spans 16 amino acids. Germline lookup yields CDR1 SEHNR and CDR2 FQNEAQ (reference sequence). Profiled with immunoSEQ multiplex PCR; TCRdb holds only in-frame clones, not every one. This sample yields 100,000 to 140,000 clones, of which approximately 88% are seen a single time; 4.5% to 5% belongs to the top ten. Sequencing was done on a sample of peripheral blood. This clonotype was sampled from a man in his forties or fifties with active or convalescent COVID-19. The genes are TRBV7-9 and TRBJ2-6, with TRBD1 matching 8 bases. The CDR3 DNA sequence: TGTGCCAGCAGCAGATGGACAGGGTCTGGGGCCAACGTCCTGACTTTC. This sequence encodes CASSRWTGSGANVLTF.